A selection of T cell receptor beta chains follows, all from one sample in a study of CD8+CD57+ T cells in acquired aplastic anemia. TCRdb re-called the reads through MiXCR, storing one row per CDR3 protein. This table has roughly 160,000 distinct CDR3 sequences, 71% appearing once. Material for sequencing was sorted CD4+, CD8+, or CD8+CD57+ T cells (not recorded which) from PBMCs. The receptors shown here come from a human donor with aplastic anemia. Both conserved end residues are part of each CDR3.

J gene: TRBJ1-6
V gene: TRBV7-6
CDR3 protein: CASSLNPGQPTYNSPLHF

J gene: TRBJ2-1
V gene: TRBV7-2
CDR3 protein: CASSLVPSGGRVDKFF

J gene: TRBJ2-5
V gene: TRBV20-1
CDR3 protein: CSASSPSGEQETQYF

J gene: TRBJ2-3
V gene: TRBV7-8
CDR3 protein: CASRGSGGHGDTQYF

J gene: TRBJ2-7
V gene: TRBV6-5
CDR3 protein: CASSYTATEQYF

J gene: TRBJ2-2
V gene: TRBV11-3
CDR3 protein: CASSFGGGGGELFF

J gene: TRBJ1-2
V gene: TRBV29-1
CDR3 protein: CSVIRAGRTNYGYTF

J gene: TRBJ1-2
V gene: TRBV19
CDR3 protein: CASSTATGLGGYTF

J gene: TRBJ1-2
V gene: TRBV29-1
CDR3 protein: CSVWGGDGYTF

J gene: TRBJ2-5
V gene: TRBV2
CDR3 protein: CASSEEGLLETQYF

J gene: TRBJ2-7
V gene: TRBV20-1
CDR3 protein: CSASVKGPHYEQYF

J gene: TRBJ2-7
V gene: TRBV6-6
CDR3 protein: CASRGRGGSYEQYF

J gene: TRBJ1-6
V gene: TRBV9
CDR3 protein: CASSVARERDSPLHF

J gene: TRBJ2-3
V gene: TRBV25-1
CDR3 protein: CAGEGYRGTDTQYF

J gene: TRBJ2-5
V gene: TRBV20-1
CDR3 protein: CSARVGVRETQYF

J gene: TRBJ1-5
V gene: TRBV27
CDR3 protein: CASSFVGNQPQHF

J gene: TRBJ2-2
V gene: TRBV7-2
CDR3 protein: CASSVIGGTGELFF

J gene: TRBJ2-7
V gene: TRBV20-1
CDR3 protein: CSAKASYEQYF

J gene: TRBJ2-5
V gene: TRBV19
CDR3 protein: CASSITSGSLQETQYF

J gene: TRBJ1-6
V gene: TRBV10-2
CDR3 protein: CASLGQGGSPLHF

J gene: TRBJ1-2
V gene: TRBV15
CDR3 protein: CATSRDPDARYGYTF

J gene: TRBJ2-5
V gene: TRBV18
CDR3 protein: CASSLHTGETQYF

J gene: TRBJ1-6
V gene: TRBV7-9
CDR3 protein: CASSPQGVGDSPLHF

J gene: TRBJ2-2
V gene: TRBV9
CDR3 protein: CASSASFLAGGLTGELFF

J gene: TRBJ1-6
V gene: TRBV7-9
CDR3 protein: CASSPGQSNSPLHF

J gene: TRBJ2-7
V gene: TRBV7-2
CDR3 protein: CASSLGPSGGYPGGQYF

J gene: TRBJ2-7
V gene: TRBV6-5
CDR3 protein: CATSDPGQGAHEQYF

J gene: TRBJ2-1
V gene: TRBV7-8
CDR3 protein: CASSLGWRGFRFF

J gene: TRBJ2-2
V gene: TRBV7-3
CDR3 protein: CASSLIGSGRTGELFF

J gene: TRBJ1-1
V gene: TRBV11-2
CDR3 protein: CASSPPRGGNTEAFF

J gene: TRBJ2-7
V gene: TRBV15
CDR3 protein: CATSRQGLASEQYF

J gene: TRBJ1-2
V gene: TRBV2
CDR3 protein: CASRFDGQGAYTF

J gene: TRBJ1-1
V gene: TRBV29-1
CDR3 protein: CSVVRVVNTEAFF

J gene: TRBJ2-1
V gene: TRBV20-1
CDR3 protein: CSARTGAREQFF

J gene: TRBJ2-7
V gene: TRBV27
CDR3 protein: CASSWSSGGSYEQYF

J gene: TRBJ2-7
V gene: TRBV11-2
CDR3 protein: CASSLDPGGTSYEQYF

J gene: TRBJ1-5
V gene: TRBV4-1
CDR3 protein: CASSLARGNQPQHF

J gene: TRBJ1-2
V gene: TRBV19
CDR3 protein: CASSRQGAGYGYTF

J gene: TRBJ2-1
V gene: TRBV6-1
CDR3 protein: CATGFFNNEVEQFF

J gene: TRBJ1-1
V gene: TRBV7-9
CDR3 protein: CASSLDGQGAKTEAFF

J gene: TRBJ1-3
V gene: TRBV29-1
CDR3 protein: CSVQRQGFAGNTIYF

J gene: TRBJ1-6
V gene: TRBV10-1
CDR3 protein: CASSEGGHSPLHF

J gene: TRBJ2-7
V gene: TRBV20-1
CDR3 protein: CSAREDWRQGAYEQYF

J gene: TRBJ2-5
V gene: TRBV25-1
CDR3 protein: CASSPWAGRETQYF

J gene: TRBJ2-3
V gene: TRBV7-9
CDR3 protein: CASSLRPAGRQDTQYF

J gene: TRBJ2-3
V gene: TRBV7-8
CDR3 protein: CASSWGDGGTDTQYF

J gene: TRBJ2-1
V gene: TRBV2
CDR3 protein: CASSEWWSNEQFF

J gene: TRBJ2-5
V gene: TRBV2
CDR3 protein: CASSGGRSVETQYF

J gene: TRBJ2-6
V gene: TRBV24-1
CDR3 protein: CATSDLRGVLTF

J gene: TRBJ1-4
V gene: TRBV7-2
CDR3 protein: CASSLETGYRGLRKLFF

J gene: TRBJ2-3
V gene: TRBV7-2
CDR3 protein: CASSLGSGDTQYF

J gene: TRBJ2-1
V gene: TRBV19
CDR3 protein: CASSRAGGYEQFF

J gene: TRBJ1-1
V gene: TRBV7-3
CDR3 protein: CASSFDGTEAFF

J gene: TRBJ1-1
V gene: TRBV7-2
CDR3 protein: CASSLGGQTNTEAFF

J gene: TRBJ1-1
V gene: TRBV7-9
CDR3 protein: CASSLTRRGNTEAFF

J gene: TRBJ1-6
V gene: TRBV29-1
CDR3 protein: CSVQGSYNSPLHF